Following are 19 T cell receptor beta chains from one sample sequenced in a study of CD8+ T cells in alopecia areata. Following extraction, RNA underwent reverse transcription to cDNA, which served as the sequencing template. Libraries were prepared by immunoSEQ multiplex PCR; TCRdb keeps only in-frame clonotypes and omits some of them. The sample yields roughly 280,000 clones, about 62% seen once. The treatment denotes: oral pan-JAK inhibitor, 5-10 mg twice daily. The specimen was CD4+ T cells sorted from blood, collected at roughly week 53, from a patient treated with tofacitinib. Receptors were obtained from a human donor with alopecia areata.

In DNA, the CDR3 is TGCAGCGTTGGGGAGGGGGATCCTTATGGCTACACCTTC. Its protein is CSVGEGDPYGYTF. The chain couples TRBV29-1 to TRBJ1-2; perhaps TRBD1 as D (6 bases). The CDR3 extends over 13 amino acids. Trimming pared 4 bases from V and 5 bases from J, leaving 14 bases between. The germline CDR1 and CDR2 sequences are SQVTM and ANQGSEA. The full variable domain, rest sourced from reference TRBV29-1 and TRBJ1-2, is SAVISQKPSRDICQRGTSLTIQCQVDSQVTMMFWYRQQPGQSLTLIATANQGSEATYESGFVIDKFPISRPNLTFSTLTVSNMSPEDSSIYLCSVGEGDPYGYTFGSGTRLTVV.

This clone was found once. The CDR3 loop is CASSLMASVYSTDTQYF. The CDR3 nucleotides read TGTGCCAGCAGCTTAATGGCTAGCGTCTACAGCACAGATACGCAGTATTTT. The gene calls are TRBV7-6 and TRBJ2-3, with D perhaps matching TRBD2 (6 bases). Germline V lookup: CDR1 SGHVS, CDR2 FNYEAQ. CDR3 length: 17 amino acids. Between the trimmed V and J ends, which lost 2 bases and 0 bases, there was a span of 15 bases. Full variable domain (missing parts from reference TRBV7-6 and TRBJ2-3): GAGVSQSPRYKVTKRGQDVALRCDPISGHVSLYWYRQALGQGPEFLTYFNYEAQQDKSGLPNDRFSAERPEGSISTLTIQRTEQRDSAMYRCASSLMASVYSTDTQYFGPGTRLTVL.

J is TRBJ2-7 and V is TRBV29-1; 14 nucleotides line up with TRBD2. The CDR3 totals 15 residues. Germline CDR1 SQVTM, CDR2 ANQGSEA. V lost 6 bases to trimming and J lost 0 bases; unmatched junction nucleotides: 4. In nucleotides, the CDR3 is TGCAGCGTGGGGACTAGCGGGGGAACCTCCTACGAGCAGTACTTC. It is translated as CSVGTSGGTSYEQYF.

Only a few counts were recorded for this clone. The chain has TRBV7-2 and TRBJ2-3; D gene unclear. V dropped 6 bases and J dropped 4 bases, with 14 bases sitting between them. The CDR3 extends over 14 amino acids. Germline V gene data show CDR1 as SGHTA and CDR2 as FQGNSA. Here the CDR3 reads CASSPGKGPDTQYF. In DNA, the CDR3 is TGTGCCAGCAGTCCCGGTAAAGGCCCAGATACGCAGTATTTT. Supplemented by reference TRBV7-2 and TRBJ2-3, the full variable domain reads GAGVSQSPSNKVTEKGKDVELRCDPISGHTALYWYRQSLGQGLEFLIYFQGNSAPDKSGLPSDRFSAERTGGSVSTLTIQRTQQEDSAVYLCASSPGKGPDTQYFGPGTRLTVL.

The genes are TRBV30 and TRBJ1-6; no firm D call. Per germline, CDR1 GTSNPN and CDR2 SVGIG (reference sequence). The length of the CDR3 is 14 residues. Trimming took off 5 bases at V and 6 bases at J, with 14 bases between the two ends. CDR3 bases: TGTGCCTGGGGGGTCCTAGGTCTTAATTCACCCCTCCACTTT. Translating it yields CAWGVLGLNSPLHF. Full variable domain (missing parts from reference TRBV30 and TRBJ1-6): SQTIHQWPATLVQPVGSPLSLECTVEGTSNPNLYWYRQAAGRGLQLLFYSVGIGQISSEVPQNLSASRPQDRQFILSSKKLLLSDSGFYLCAWGVLGLNSPLHFGNGTRLTVT.

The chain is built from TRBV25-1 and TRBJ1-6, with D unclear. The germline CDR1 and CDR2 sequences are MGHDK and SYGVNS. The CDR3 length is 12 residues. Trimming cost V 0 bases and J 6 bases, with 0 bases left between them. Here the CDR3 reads CASSEYNSPLHF. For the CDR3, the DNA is TGTGCCAGCAGTGAATATAATTCACCCCTCCACTTT.

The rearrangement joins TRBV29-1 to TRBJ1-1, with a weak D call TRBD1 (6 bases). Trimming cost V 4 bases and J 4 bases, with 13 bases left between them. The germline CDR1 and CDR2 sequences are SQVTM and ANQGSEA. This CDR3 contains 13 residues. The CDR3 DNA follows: TGCAGCGTTGCGGGGGGCAGGGGCACTGAAGCTTTCTTT. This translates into CSVAGGRGTEAFF.

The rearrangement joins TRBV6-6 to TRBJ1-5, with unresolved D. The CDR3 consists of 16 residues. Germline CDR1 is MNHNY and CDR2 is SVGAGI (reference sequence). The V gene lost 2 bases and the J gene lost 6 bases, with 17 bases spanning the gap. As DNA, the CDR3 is TGTGCCAGCAGTTACCCAGAGCAGCCCAAGGGTCAGCCCCAGCATTTT. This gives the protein CASSYPEQPKGQPQHF.

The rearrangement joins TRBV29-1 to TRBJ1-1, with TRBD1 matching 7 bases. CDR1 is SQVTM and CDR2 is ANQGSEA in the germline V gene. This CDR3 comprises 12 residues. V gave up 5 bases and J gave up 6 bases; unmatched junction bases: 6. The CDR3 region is CSVLRGGSEAFF. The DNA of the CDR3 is TGCAGCGTTCTCAGAGGGGGCTCTGAAGCTTTCTTT.

Here the CDR3 DNA reads TGTGCCTGGAGGTCCCCGTGGGGATTGCCCTACAATGAGCAGTTCTTC. Translating it yields CAWRSPWGLPYNEQFF. The chain carries TRBV30 and TRBJ2-1; the D is unclear. CDR3 length: 16 amino acids. Deletions cut 3 bases from V and 2 bases from J, with 17 bases between. CDR1 is GTSNPN, CDR2 SVGIG, per germline (reference sequence).

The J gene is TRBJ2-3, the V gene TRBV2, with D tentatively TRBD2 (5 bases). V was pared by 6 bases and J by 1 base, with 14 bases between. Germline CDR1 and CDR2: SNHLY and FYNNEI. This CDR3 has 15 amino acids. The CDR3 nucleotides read TGTGCCAGCAGCGCTCGTGGACTTGGCACAGATACGCAGTATTTT. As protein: CASSARGLGTDTQYF.

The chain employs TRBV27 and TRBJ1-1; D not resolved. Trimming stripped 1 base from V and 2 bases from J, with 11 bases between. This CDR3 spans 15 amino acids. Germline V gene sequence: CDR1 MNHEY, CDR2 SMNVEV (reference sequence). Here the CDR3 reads CASSLYGVENTEAFF. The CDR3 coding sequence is TGTGCCAGCAGTTTATATGGGGTTGAAAACACTGAAGCTTTCTTT.

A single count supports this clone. CDR3 protein: CATSRLGGETQYF. The CDR3 DNA follows: TGTGCCACCAGCAGGCTTGGGGGGGAGACCCAGTACTTC. This sequence joins TRBV15 and TRBJ2-5; TRBD2 might be the D (6 bases). The CDR3 is 13 amino acids. Germline-derived CDR1 and CDR2 are LNHNV and YYDKDF (reference sequence). Between the trimmed V and J ends, which lost 3 bases and 5 bases, there was a span of 10 bases.

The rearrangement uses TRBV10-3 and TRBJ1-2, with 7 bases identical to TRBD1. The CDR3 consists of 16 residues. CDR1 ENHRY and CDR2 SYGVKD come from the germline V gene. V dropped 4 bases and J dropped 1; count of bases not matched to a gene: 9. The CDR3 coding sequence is TGTGCCATCAGTGGATGGGACAGCGAAGTTAACTATGGCTACACCTTC. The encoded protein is CAISGWDSEVNYGYTF.

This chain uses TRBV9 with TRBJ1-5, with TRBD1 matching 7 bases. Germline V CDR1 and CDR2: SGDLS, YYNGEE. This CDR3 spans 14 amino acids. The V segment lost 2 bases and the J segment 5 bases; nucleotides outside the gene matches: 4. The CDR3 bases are TGTGCCAGCAGCGTGAGTACAGGGGATCAGCCCCAGCATTTT. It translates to CASSVSTGDQPQHF. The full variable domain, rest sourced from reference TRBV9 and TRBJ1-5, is DSGVTQTPKHLITATGQRVTLRCSPRSGDLSVYWYQQSLDQGLQFLIQYYNGEERAKGNILERFSAQQFPDLHSELNLSSLELGDSALYFCASSVSTGDQPQHFGDGTRLSIL.

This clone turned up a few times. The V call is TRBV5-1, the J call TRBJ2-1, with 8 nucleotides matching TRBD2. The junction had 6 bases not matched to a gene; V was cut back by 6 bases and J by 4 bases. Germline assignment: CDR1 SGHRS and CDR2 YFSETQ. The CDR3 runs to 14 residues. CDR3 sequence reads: CASTSSGGYNEQFF. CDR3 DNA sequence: TGCGCCAGCACCTCCAGCGGGGGTTACAATGAGCAGTTCTTC.

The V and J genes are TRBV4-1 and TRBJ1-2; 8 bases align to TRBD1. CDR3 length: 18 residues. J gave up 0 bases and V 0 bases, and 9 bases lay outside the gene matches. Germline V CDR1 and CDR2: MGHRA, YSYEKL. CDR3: CASSQDPTGGFANYGYTF. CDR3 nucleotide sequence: TGCGCCAGCAGCCAAGATCCCACAGGGGGTTTCGCTAACTATGGCTACACCTTC.

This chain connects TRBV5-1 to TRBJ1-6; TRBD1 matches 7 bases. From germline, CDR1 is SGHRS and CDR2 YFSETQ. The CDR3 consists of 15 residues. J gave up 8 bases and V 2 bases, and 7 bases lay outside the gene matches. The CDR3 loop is CASSLTGDGDSPLHF. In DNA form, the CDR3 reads TGCGCCAGCAGCTTAACAGGGGATGGCGATTCACCCCTCCACTTT.

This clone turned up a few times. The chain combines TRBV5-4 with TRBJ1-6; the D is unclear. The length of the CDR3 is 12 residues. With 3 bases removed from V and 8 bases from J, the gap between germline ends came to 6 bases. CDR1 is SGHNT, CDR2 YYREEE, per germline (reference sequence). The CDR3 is CASSSTHSPLHF. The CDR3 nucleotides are TGTGCCAGCAGCTCCACCCATTCACCCCTCCACTTT.